The clone carrying this T cell receptor beta chain was counted between two and nine times. Its antigen is undetermined. Although they were nominally healthy when sampled, donors likely had unrecorded immune exposures. PCR primers comprised 60 Vbeta and 13 Jbeta primers. Only in-frame clones appear in the TCRdb table, and some are missing; sequencing was by immunoSEQ multiplex PCR. In the table there are 100,000 or so clones, roughly 15% of which are singletons. The data originate from a study of cytomegalovirus exposure and HLA in healthy donors. Study-level results: Later analysis suggested links between common viral pathogens and several top significant clusters. Investigators reported approximately 150 TCR beta chains as tied to cytomegalovirus. Most TCR beta V segments were productive about 90% or about 30% of the time in an earlier analysis.

The CDR3 is 14 amino acids. Trimming cost V 6 bases and J 5 bases, with 16 bases left between them. Germline V gene lookup returns CDR1 MNHEY and CDR2 SMNVEV (reference sequence). This rearrangement joins TRBV27 to TRBJ2-5, with D maybe TRBD1 (6 bases). Specimen: PBMCs. This TCR was sampled from a female donor in good health and CMV-seronegative. CDR3 sequence: CASRLTSQGETQYF. DNA for the CDR3: TGTGCCAGCAGACTTACCTCCCAGGGGGAGACCCAGTACTTC.